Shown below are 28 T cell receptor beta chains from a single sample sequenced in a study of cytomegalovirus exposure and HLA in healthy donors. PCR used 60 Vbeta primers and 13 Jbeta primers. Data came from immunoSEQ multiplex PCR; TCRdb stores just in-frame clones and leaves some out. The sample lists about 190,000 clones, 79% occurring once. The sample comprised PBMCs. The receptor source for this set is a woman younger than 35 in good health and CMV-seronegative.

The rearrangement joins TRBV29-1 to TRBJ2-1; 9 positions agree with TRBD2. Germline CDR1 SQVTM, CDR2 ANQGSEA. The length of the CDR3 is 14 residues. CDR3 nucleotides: TGCAGTCAAGCGGGAGGACAAACAAACAATGAGCAGTTCTTC. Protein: CSQAGGQTNNEQFF.

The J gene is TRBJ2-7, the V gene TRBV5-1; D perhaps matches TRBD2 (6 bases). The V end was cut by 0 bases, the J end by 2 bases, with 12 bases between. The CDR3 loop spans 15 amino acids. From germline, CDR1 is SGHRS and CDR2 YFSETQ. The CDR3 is CASSLVPRGTYEQYF. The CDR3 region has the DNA TGCGCCAGCAGCTTGGTCCCGCGGGGTACCTACGAGCAGTACTTC.

The CDR3 spells CASSVGWQANYEQYF. In DNA form, the CDR3 reads TGTGCCAGCAGCGTAGGTTGGCAGGCAAACTACGAGCAGTACTTC. V and J are TRBV9 and TRBJ2-7; D call uncertain. Trimming removed 0 bases at V and 3 bases at J, with 13 bases between. This CDR3 has 15 residues. The germline V gene encodes CDR1 SGDLS and CDR2 YYNGEE.

The CDR3 reads CASSQAPTTSAITDTQYF. CDR3 nucleotide sequence: TGTGCCAGCAGCCAAGCGCCCACGACTAGCGCCATCACAGATACGCAGTATTTT. The chain recombines TRBV4-2 with TRBJ2-3, with 8 bases matching TRBD2. The CDR3 spans 18 residues. Germline lookup yields CDR1 LGHNA and CDR2 YNFKEQ. With 1 base clipped from V and 2 bases from J, the junction kept 11 bases outside the gene matches.

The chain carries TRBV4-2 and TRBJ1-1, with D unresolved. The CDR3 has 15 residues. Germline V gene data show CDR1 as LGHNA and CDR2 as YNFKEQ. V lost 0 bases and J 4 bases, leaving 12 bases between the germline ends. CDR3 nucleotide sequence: TGTGCCAGCAGCCAAGAATTGGGCAGGTCCACTGAAGCTTTCTTT. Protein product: CASSQELGRSTEAFF.

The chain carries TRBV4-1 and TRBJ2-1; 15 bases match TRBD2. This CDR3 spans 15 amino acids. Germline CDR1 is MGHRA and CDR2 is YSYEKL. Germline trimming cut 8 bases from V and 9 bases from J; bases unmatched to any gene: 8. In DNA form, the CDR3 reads TGCGCCAGCCGACGGACTAGCGGGGGGGTTGGTGAGCAGTTCTTC. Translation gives CASRRTSGGVGEQFF.

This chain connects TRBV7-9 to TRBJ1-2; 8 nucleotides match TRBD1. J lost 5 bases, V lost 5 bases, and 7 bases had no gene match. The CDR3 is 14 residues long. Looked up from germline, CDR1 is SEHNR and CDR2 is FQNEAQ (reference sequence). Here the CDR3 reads CASSIEQGVYGYTF. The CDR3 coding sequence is TGTGCCAGCAGCATAGAACAGGGGGTTTATGGCTACACCTTC.

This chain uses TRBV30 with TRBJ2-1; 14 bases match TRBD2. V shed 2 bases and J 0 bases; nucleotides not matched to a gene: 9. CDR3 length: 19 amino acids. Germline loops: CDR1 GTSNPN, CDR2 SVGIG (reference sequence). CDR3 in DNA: TGTGCCTGGAGTTCCTGGACTAGCGGGAGGACGACCTCCTACAATGAGCAGTTCTTC. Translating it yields CAWSSWTSGRTTSYNEQFF.

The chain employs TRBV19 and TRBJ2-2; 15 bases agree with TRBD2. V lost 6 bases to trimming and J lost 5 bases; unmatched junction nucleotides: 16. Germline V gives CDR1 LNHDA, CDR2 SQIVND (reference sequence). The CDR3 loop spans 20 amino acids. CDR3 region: CASRSTGWTSGGGYTGELFF. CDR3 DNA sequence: TGTGCCAGTAGGTCGACAGGGTGGACTAGCGGGGGGGGGTATACCGGGGAGCTGTTTTTT. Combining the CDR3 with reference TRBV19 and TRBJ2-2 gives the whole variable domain DGGITQSPKYLFRKEGQNVTLSCEQNLNHDAMYWYRQDPGQGLRLIYYSQIVNDFQKGDIAEGYSVSREKKESFPLTVTSAQKNPTAFYLCASRSTGWTSGGGYTGELFFGEGSRLTVL.

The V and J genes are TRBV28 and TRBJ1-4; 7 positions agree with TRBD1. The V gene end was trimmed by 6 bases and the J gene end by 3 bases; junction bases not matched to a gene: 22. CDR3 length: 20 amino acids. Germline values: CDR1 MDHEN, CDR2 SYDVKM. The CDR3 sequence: CASSYTTGTEYLAANEKLFF. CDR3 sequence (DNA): TGTGCCAGCAGCTACACTACCGGGACAGAGTATCTGGCGGCTAATGAAAAACTGTTTTTT.

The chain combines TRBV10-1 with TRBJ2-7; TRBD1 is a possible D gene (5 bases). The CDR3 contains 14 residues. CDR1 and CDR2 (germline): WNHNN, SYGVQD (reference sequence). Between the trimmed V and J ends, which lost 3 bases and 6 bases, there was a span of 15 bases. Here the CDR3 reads CASSDGWGASEQYF. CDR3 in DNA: TGCGCCAGCAGTGACGGGTGGGGCGCCAGCGAGCAGTACTTC.

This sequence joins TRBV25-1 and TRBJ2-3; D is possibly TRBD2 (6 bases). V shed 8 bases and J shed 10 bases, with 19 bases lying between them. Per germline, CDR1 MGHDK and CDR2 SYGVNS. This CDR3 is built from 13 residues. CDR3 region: CASSGLLHVAQYF. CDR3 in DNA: TGTGCCAGCTCGGGACTTCTTCACGTGGCGCAGTATTTT.

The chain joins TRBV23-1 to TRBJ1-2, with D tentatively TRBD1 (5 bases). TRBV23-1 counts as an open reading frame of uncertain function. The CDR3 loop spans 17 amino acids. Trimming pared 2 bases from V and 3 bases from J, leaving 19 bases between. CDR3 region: CASSQQGPPLTYYGYTF. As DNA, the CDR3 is TGCGCCAGCAGTCAACAGGGTCCTCCCTTAACATACTATGGCTACACCTTC.

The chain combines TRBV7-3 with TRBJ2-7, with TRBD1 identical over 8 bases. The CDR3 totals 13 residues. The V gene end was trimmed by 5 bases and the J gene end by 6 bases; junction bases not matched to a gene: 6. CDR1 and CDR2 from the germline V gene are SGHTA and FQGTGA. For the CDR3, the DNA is TGTGCCAGCAGCGCCCGACAGGGGACCGAGCAGTACTTC. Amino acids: CASSARQGTEQYF.

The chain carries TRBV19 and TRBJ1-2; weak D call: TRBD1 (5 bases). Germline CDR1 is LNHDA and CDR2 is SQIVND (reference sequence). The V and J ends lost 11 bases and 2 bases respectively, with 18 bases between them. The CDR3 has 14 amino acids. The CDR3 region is CASRRASANYGYTF. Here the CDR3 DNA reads TGTGCCTCGCGCAGGGCCTCGGCCAACTATGGCTACACCTTC.

CDR3 nucleotides: TGCGCCAGCACCTTCGACAGGGGTCGGTACGAGCAGTACTTC. As protein: CASTFDRGRYEQYF. The chain carries TRBV5-1 and TRBJ2-7; TRBD1 aligns across 8 bases. With V trimmed by 6 bases and J by 4 bases, 9 bases remained unmatched. Looked up from germline, CDR1 is SGHRS and CDR2 is YFSETQ. This CDR3 has 14 residues.

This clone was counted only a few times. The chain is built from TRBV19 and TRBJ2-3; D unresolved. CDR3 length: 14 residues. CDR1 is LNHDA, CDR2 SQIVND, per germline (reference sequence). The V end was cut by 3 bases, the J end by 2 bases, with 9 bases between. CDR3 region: CASSMGPATDTQYF. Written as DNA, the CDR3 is TGTGCCAGTAGTATGGGCCCCGCCACAGATACGCAGTATTTT.

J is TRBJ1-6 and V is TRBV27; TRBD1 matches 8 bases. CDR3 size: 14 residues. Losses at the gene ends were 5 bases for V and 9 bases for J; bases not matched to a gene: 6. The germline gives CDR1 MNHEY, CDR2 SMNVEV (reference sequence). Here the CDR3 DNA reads TGTGCCAGCAGTGACAGGGGTGATTTTTCACCCCTCCACTTT. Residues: CASSDRGDFSPLHF.

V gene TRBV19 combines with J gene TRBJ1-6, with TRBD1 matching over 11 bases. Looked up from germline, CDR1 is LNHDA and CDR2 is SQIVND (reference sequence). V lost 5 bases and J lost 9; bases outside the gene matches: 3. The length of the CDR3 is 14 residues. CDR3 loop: CASSPGQGGSPLHF. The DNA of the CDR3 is TGTGCCAGTAGTCCGGGACAGGGGGGTTCACCCCTCCACTTT.

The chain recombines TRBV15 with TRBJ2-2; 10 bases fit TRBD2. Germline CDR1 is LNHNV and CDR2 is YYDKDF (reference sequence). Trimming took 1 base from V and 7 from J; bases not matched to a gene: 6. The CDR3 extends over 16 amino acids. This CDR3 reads CATSRVGSGRFGELFF. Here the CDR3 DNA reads TGTGCCACCAGCAGAGTGGGTAGCGGGAGGTTCGGGGAGCTGTTTTTT.

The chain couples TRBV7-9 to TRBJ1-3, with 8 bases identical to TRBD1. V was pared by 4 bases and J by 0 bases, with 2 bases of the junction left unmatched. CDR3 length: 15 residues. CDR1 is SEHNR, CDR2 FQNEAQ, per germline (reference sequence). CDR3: CASSSDRGSGNTIYF. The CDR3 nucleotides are TGTGCCAGCAGCTCTGACAGGGGCTCTGGAAACACCATATATTTT.

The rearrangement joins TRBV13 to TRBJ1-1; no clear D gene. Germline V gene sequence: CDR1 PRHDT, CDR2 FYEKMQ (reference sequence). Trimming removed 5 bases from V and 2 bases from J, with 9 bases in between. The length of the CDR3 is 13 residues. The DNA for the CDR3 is TGTGCCAGCAGCCCCTCGGGTAACACTGAAGCTTTCTTT. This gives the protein CASSPSGNTEAFF.

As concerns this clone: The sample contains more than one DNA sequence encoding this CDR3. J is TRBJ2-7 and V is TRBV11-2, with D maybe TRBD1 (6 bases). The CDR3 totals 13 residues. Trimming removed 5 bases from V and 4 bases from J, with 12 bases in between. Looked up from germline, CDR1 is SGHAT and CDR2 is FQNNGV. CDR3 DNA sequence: TGTGCCAGCAGCCCGGGACAAAGATACGAGCAGTACTTC. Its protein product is CASSPGQRYEQYF.

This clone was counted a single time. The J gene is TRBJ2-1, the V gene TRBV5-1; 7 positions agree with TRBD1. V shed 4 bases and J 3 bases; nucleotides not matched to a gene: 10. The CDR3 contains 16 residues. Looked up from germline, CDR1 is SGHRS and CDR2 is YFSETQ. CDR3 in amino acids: CASSQGGDSLYNEQFF. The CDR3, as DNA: TGCGCCAGCAGCCAGGGTGGGGACAGCCTCTACAATGAGCAGTTCTTC.

The CDR3 sequence: CASSLAGDSYEQYF. CDR3 in DNA: TGTGCCAGCAGCTTAGCGGGAGACTCCTACGAGCAGTACTTC. The V gene is TRBV7-9, the J gene TRBJ2-7; D perhaps matches TRBD2 (5 bases). The CDR3 extends over 14 amino acids. Deletions cut 0 bases from V and 0 bases from J, with 6 bases between. CDR1 and CDR2 from the germline V gene are SEHNR and FQNEAQ (reference sequence).

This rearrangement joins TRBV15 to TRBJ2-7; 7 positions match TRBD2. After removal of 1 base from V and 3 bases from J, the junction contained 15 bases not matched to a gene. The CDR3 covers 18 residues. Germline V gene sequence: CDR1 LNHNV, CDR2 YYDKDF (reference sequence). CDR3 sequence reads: CATSRVGGVRADDYEQYF. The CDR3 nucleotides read TGTGCCACCAGCAGAGTGGGGGGGGTTCGGGCAGATGACTACGAGCAGTACTTC.

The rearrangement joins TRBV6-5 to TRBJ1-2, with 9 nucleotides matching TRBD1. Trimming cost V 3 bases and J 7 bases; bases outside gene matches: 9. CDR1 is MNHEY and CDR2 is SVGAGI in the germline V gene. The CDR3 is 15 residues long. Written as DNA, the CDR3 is TGTGCCAGCAGTTATTCCGAACAGGGGGCGGGTGGCTACACCTTC. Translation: CASSYSEQGAGGYTF.

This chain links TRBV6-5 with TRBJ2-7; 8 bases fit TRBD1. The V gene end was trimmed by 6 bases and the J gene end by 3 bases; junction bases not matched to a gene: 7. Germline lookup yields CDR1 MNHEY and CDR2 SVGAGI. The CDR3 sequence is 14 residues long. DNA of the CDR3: TGTGCCAGCAGCCTTGGACAGGGAGGCTACGAGCAGTACTTC. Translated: CASSLGQGGYEQYF.